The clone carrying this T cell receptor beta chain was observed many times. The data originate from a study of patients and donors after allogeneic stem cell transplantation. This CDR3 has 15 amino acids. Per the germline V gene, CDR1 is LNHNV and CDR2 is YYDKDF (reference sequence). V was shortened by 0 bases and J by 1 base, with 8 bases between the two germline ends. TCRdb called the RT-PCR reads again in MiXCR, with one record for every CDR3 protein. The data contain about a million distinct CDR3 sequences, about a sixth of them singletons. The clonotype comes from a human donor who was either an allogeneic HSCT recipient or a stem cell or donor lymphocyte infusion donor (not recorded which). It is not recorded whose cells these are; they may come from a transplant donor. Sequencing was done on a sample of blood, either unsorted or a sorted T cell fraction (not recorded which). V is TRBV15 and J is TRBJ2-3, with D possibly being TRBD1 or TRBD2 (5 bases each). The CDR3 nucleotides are TGTGCCACCAGCAGAGATCGGGGACGCACAGATACGCAGTATTTT. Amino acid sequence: CATSRDRGRTDTQYF.